The entry below gives a single T cell receptor (beta chain) sequence along with its context. This clone has only a few counts. The antigen this receptor binds is unknown. The input lacks base qualities; no much larger clone sits a single base away. Library construction relied on the immunoSEQ multiplex PCR assay. TCRdb re-hosts the immuneACCESS table, in-frame sequences only. Its copies lack some clones; in the studies checked, an unresolved V gene accounts for under half of them, and the cause for the rest is not known. The table for this sample lists about 44,000 clones; roughly 87% of them were counted only once. Roughly 1.2% of the sample goes to the ten largest clones. The sample originates from a study of T cell changes during pregnancy in multiple sclerosis (dated by TCRdb to about 2019). The study in broad terms: Changes in the T cell repertoire over the course of pregnancy were examined in this study in women with multiple sclerosis.

The germline V gene gives CDR1 as SGHRS and CDR2 as YFSETQ. V loses 0 bases at its end and J loses 6 bases; junction bases beyond the gene matches: 14. Its CDR3 holds 18 amino acids, cysteine through phenylalanine. Only the CDR3 portion is preserved as DNA: 54 bases, with reading frame beginning at the first base. The TCR originated in a female donor with multiple sclerosis, enrolled in a pregnancy study. The chain couples TRBV5-1 to TRBJ2-3; 9 junctional bases match TRBD2. The source was CD4+ T cells from peripheral blood mononuclear cells, collected after pregnancy. The CDR3: CASSLGNSGRGWADTQYF. The nucleotides read TGCGCCAGCAGCTTGGGTAATAGCGGGAGAGGCTGGGCGGATACGCAGTATTTT.